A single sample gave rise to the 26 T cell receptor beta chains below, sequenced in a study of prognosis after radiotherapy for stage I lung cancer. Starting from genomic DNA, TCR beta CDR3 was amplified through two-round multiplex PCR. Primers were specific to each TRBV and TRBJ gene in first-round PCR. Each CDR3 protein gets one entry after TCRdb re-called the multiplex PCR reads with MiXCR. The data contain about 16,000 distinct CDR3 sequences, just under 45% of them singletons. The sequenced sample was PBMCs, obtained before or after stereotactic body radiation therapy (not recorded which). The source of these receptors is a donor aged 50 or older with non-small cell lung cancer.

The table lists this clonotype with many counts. The CDR3 region has the DNA TGTGCCAGCAACCCCGGAGGGGATAACTATGGCTACACCTTC. Translating gives CASNPGGDNYGYTF. V usage is TRBV7-9 and J usage is TRBJ1-2; possible D gene TRBD1, 5 bases. This CDR3 is built from 14 residues. Trimming removed 7 bases at V and 1 base at J, with 13 bases between. CDR1 and CDR2 from the germline V gene are SEHNR and FQNEAQ (reference sequence).

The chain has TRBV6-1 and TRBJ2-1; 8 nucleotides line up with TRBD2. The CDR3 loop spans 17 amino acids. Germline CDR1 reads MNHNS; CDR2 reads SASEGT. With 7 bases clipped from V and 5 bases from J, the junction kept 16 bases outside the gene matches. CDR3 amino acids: CASNAQRGLEGNNEQFF. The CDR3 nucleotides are TGTGCCAGCAACGCTCAACGGGGACTAGAGGGGAACAATGAGCAGTTCTTC.

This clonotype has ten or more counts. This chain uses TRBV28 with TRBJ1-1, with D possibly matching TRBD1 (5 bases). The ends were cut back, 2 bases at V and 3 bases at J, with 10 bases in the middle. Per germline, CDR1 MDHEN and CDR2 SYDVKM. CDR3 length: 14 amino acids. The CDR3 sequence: CASSLGGSYTEAFF. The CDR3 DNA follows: TGTGCCAGCAGTTTAGGGGGGTCGTACACTGAAGCTTTCTTT.

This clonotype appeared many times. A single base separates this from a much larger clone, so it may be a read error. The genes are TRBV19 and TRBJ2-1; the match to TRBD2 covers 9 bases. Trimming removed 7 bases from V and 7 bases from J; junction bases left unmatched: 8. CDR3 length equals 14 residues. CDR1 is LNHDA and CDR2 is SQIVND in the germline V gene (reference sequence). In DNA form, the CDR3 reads TGTGCCAGTAAGATAGCGGGGGTGCCGAATGAGCAGTTCTTC. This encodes CASKIAGVPNEQFF.

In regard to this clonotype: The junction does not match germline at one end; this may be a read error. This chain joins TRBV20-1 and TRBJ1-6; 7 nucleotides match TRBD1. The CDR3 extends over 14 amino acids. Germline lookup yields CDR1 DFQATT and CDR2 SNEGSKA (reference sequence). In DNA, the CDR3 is TGCAGTGCTAGACAAGGGGGCGAGGGTTCAACCCTCCACTTT. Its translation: CSARQGGEGSTLHF.

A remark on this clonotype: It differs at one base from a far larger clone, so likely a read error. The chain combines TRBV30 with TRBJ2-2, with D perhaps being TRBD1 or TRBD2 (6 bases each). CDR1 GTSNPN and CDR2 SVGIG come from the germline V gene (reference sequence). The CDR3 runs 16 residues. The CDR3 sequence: CASSILGGSPTGEPFF. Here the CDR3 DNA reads TGTGCCAGTAGTATTTTGGGGGGCTCCCCCACCGGGGAGCCGTTTTTT.

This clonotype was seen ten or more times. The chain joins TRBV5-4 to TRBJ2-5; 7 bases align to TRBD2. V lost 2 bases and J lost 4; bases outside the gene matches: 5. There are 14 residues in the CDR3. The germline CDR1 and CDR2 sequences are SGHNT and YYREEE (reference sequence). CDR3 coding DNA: TGTGCCAGCAGCTTAGGGAGGGCCGGAGAGACCCAGTACTTC. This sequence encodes CASSLGRAGETQYF.

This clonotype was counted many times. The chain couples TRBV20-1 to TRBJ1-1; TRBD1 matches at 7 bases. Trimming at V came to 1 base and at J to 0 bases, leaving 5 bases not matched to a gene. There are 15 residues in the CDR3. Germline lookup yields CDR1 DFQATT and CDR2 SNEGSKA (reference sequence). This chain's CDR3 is CSARALDRLNTEAFF. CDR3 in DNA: TGCAGTGCTAGAGCATTGGACAGGTTGAACACTGAAGCTTTCTTT.

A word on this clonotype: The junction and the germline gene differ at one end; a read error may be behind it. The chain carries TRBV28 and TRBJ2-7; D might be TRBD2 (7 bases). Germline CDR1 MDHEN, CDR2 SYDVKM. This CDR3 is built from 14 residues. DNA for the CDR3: TGTGCCAGCAGTTTTGGGGGGGCCTACTACGAGCAGTGCTTC. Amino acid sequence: CASSFGGAYYEQCF.

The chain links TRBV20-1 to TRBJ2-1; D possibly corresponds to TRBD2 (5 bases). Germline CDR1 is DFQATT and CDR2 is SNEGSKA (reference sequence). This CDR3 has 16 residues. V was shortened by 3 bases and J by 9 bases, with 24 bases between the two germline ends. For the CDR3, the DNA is TGCAGTGCTAGCTCTTCACGTAGCGTGAGAGCTGGTGAGCAGTTCTTC. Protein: CSASSSRSVRAGEQFF.

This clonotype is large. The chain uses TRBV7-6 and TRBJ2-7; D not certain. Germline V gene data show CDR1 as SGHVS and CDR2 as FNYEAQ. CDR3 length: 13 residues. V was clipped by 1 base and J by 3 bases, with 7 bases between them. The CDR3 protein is CASSLGPNYEQYF. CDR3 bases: TGTGCCAGCAGCTTAGGTCCCAACTACGAGCAGTACTTC. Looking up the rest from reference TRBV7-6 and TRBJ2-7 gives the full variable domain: GAGVSQSPRYKVTKRGQDVALRCDPISGHVSLYWYRQALGQGPEFLTYFNYEAQQDKSGLPNDRFSAERPEGSISTLTIQRTEQRDSAMYRCASSLGPNYEQYFGPGTRLTVT.

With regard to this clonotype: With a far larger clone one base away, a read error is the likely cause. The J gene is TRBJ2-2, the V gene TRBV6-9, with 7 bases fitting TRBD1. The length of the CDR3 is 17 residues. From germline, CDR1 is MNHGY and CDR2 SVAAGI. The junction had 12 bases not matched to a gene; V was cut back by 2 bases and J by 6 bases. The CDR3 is CASSYPTQTGSAGELFF. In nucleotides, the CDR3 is TGTGCCAGCAGTTATCCAACCCAGACAGGGTCAGCCGGGGAGCTGTTTTTT.

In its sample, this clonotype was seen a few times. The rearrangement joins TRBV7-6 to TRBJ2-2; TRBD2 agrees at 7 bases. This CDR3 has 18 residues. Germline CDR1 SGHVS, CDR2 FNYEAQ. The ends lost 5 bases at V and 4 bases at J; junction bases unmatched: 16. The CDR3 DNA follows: TGTGCCAGCAGCCCCGGACTTGGAGGACTAGAGATCACCGGGGAGCTGTTTTTT. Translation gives CASSPGLGGLEITGELFF.

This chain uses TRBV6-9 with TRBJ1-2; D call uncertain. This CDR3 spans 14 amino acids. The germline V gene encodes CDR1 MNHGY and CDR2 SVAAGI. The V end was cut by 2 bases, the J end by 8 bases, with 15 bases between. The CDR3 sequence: CASSYQQDRIGYTF. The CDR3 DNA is TGTGCCAGCAGTTATCAACAAGACCGTATCGGCTACACCTTC.

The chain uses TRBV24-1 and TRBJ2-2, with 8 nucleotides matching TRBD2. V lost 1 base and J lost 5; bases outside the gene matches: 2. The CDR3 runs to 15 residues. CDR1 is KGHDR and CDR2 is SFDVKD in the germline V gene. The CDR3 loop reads CATSDLAGETGELFF. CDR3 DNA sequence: TGTGCCACCAGTGATTTAGCGGGGGAGACCGGGGAGCTGTTTTTT.

CDR3 loop: CASSVDRRYEQFF. CDR3 bases: TGTGCCAGCAGCGTTGACAGACGGTATGAGCAGTTCTTC. The gene calls are TRBV3-1 and TRBJ2-1; D is possibly TRBD1 (5 bases). The CDR3 runs to 13 residues. Trimming took 5 bases from V and 8 from J, leaving 13 bases between them. CDR1 and CDR2 (germline): LGHDT, YNNKEL (reference sequence).

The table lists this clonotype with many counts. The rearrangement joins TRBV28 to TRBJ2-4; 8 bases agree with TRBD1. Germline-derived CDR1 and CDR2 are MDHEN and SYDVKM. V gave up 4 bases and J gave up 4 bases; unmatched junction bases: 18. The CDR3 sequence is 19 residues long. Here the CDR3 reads CASSYRTGRVLPVKNIQYF. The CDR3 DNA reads TGTGCCAGCAGTTATCGGACAGGGCGAGTGTTACCTGTAAAAAACATTCAGTACTTC.

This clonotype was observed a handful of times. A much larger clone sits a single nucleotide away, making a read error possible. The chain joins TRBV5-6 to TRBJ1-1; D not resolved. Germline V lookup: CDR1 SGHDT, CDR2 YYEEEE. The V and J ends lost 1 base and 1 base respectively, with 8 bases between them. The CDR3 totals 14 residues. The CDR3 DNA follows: TGTGCCAGCAGCTTGACCGTCCCGAACACTGAAGCTTTCTTT. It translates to CASSLTVPNTEAFF.

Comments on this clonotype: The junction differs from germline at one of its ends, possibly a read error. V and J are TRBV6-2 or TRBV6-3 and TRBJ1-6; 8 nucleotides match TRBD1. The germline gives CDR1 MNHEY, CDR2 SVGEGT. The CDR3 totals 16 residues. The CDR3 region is CDSSYSDRVAVSHLHF. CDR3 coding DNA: TGTGACAGCAGTTACTCGGACAGGGTGGCTGTTTCACACCTCCACTTT.

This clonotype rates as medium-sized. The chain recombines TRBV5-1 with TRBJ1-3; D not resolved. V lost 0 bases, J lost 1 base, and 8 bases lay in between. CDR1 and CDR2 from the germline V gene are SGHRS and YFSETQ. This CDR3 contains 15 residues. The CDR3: CASSLAGSSGNTIYF. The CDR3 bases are TGCGCCAGCAGCTTGGCGGGGTCTTCTGGAAACACCATATATTTT.

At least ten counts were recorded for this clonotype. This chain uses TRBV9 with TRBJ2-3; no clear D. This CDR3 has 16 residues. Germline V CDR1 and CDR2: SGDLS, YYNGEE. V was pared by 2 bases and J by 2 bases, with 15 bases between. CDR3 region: CASSVADGILTDTQYF. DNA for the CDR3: TGTGCCAGCAGCGTGGCAGACGGAATACTCACAGATACGCAGTATTTT. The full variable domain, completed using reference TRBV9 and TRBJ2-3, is DSGVTQTPKHLITATGQRVTLRCSPRSGDLSVYWYQQSLDQGLQFLIQYYNGEERAKGNILERFSAQQFPDLHSELNLSSLELGDSALYFCASSVADGILTDTQYFGPGTRLTVL.

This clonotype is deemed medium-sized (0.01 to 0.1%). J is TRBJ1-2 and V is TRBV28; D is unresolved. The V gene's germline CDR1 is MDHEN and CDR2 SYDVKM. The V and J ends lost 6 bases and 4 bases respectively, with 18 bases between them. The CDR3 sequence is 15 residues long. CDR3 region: CASRITAARVYGYTF. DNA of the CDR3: TGTGCCAGCAGAATTACGGCGGCAAGAGTCTATGGCTACACCTTC.

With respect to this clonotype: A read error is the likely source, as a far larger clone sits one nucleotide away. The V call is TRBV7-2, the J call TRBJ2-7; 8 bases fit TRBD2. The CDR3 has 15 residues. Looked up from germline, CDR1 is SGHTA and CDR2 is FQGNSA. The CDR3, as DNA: TGTGCCAGCAGCATAGCGCGCGTAGCGGGATCCGAGCAGTACTTC. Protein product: CASSIARVAGSEQYF.

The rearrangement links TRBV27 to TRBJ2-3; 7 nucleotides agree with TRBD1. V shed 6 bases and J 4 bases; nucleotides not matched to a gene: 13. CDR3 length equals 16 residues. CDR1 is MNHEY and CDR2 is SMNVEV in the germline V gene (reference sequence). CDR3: CASSLRDRARADTQYF. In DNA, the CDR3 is TGTGCCAGCAGCTTAAGAGACAGGGCCCGCGCAGATACGCAGTATTTT.

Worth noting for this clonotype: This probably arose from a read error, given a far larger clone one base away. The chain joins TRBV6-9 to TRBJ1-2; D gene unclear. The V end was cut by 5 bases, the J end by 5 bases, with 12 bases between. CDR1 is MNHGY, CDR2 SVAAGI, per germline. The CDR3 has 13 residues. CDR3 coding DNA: TGTGCCAGCAGTGAGAGGCCCTTTTATGGCTACACCTTC. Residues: CASSERPFYGYTF.

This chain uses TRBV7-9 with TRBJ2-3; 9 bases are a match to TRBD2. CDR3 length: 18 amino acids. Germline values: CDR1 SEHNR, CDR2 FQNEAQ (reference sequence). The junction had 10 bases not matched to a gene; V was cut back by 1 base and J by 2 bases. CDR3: CASSLGSLAGLITDTQYF. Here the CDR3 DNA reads TGTGCCAGCAGCTTAGGGTCCCTAGCGGGATTGATCACAGATACGCAGTATTTT.